This TCR beta chain was identified during a study of blood T cells in healthy people across ages (dated by TCRdb to the mid-2010s). Describing the broader study: In model experiments, template switching captured roughly one uniquely barcoded TCR beta cDNA molecule for every two T cells. The study measured age-related changes in TCR beta repertoire diversity using deep sequencing normalized with unique cDNA molecular identifiers. Four age groups were formed from the donors: young (average about 15 years), middle-aged (approximately 42), aged (62) and long-lived (more than 75). To avoid experimental bias, donors of different ages were spread randomly across the sequencing lanes. Two additional independent replicas of 1 million unique cDNA reads from the same blood draw were analyzed for two donors (one aged 18 to 30 and one aged 80 or older).

Preparation of the library involved 5' RACE. Sequenced using an Illumina HiSeq 2500. The second PCR ran for about 7 to 11 cycles and used a J-beta primer mix along with a sample-barcoded 5' primer. A template-switch 5' adaptor carrying 12 random nucleotides introduced a unique molecular identifier onto each TCR beta cDNA molecule. At least 2.5 million CDR3-containing paired-end reads were obtained from each sample. First-strand cDNA synthesis was performed from all RNA using the Mint cDNA synthesis kit, with priming by a TRBC-specific oligonucleotide. After uracil-DNA glycosylase treatment, a first 18-cycle PCR used universal primers M1SS and BC2_uni_R on all cDNA. As for the authors' bioinformatics: For normalization, 1 million high-quality reads were randomly selected from each sample, with every read carrying a distinct molecular identifier. Instead of being binned into consensus sequences, reads that shared molecular identifiers were thrown out. CDR3 identification, clonotype clustering and error correction used MiTCR with a Q25 quality threshold and the strictest error-elimination algorithm. A nonparametric unseen species model with Euler transformation was used to estimate a lower bound on total TCR beta diversity. TCRdb reanalyzed the raw reads on its own, using fastp at Q25 for trimming and MiXCR for clone calling, and kept in-frame beta chains. A single entry per CDR3 protein holds the most common genes and DNA from its merged rows. TCRdb's processing, not the study's, gives the V and J calls here. Present in this sample are about 1.8 million distinct CDR3 sequences, 49% of which were seen just once. Clones ranked in the top ten supply approximately 2.1% of the sample.

The study at large found these results: Bulk unsorted PBMC profiling prevented conclusive comparison of naive and antigen-experienced compartments. As age increased, observed TCR beta diversity per million T cells dropped in a roughly linear way, and a significant reduction was already evident by age around 41. The CMV infection status of donors was not known, potentially confounding age-related changes in expanded clonotypes. Compared with the aged group, more naive CD4+ T cells, fewer expanded clones and increased TCR diversity were shown by the long-lived group, suggesting age selection. There was a strong correlation between observed TCR beta diversity and the percentage of naive T cells measured by flow cytometry. Estimates of total diversity based on one million sequenced T cells were considered lower bounds and underestimates.

There are 16 amino acids in the CDR3, from cysteine to phenylalanine inclusive. Just the 48-base CDR3 DNA is kept, in frame starting at base 1. As encoded in the germline V gene (reference sequence), CDR1 is MNHNY while CDR2 is SVGAGI. Systemically healthy Caucasian individuals from Russia, around 39 in total and aged roughly 6 to 95 years, were included as donors. Roughly 9 milliliters of peripheral blood were drawn from each donor into EDTA-treated Vacutainer tubes. PBMCs were isolated by Ficoll-Paque density-gradient centrifugation, with at least 6.5 million obtained per sample. Total RNA was extracted from PBMCs with Trizol reagent, with at least 5.5 micrograms obtained per sample. For every donor, an aliquot of PBMCs went through flow cytometry to measure the percentages of naive CD45RAhigh/CD27high T cells. With regard to this clonotype: Its cognate antigen has yet to be identified. No quality values exist for individual bases; no much larger clone is one base distant.

The source of this sequence is a woman aged 40 to 55 in good health. The specimen sequenced was blood. Recombination linked TRBV6-6 to TRBJ2-7, with a tentative D gene TRBD1 over 6 matching bases. The J call is uncertain, as TRBJ2-5 better fits the DNA end. In nucleotides, the sequence is TGTGCCAGCAGTTACCCGGCCAGGGCGCAGGGGGAGACCCAGTACTTC. This sequence encodes CASSYPARAQGETQYF.